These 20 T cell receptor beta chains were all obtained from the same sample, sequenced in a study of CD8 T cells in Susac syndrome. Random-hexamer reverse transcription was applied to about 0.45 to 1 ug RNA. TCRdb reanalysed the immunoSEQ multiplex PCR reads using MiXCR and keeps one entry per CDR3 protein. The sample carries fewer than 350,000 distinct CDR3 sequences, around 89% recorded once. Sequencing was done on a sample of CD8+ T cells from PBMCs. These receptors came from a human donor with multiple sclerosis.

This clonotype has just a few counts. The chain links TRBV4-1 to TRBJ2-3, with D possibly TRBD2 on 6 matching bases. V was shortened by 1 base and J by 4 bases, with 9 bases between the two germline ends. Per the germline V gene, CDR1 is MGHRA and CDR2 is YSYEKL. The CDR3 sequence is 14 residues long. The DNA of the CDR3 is TGCGCCAGCAGCCAAGGACTAGGCCCAGATACGCAGTATTTT. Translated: CASSQGLGPDTQYF.

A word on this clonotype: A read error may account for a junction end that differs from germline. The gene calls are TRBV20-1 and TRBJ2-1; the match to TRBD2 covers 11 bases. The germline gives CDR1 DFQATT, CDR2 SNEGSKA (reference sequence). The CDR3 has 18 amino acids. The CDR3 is CGARPRTSGQGSVDEQFF. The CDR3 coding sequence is TGCGGTGCTAGACCCCGGACTAGCGGGCAAGGCTCAGTCGATGAGCAGTTCTTC.

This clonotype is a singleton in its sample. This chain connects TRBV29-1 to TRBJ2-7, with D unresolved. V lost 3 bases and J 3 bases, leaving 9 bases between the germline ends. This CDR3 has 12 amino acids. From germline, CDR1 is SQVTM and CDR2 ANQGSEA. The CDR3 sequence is CSVEAGNYEQYF. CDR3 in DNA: TGCAGCGTTGAGGCTGGAAACTACGAGCAGTACTTC.

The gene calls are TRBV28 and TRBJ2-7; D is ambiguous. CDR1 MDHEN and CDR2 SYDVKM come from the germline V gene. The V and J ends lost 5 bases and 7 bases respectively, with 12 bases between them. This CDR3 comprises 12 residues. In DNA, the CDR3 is TGTGCCAGCAGTCAGATTCTGGATGAGCAGTACTTC. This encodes CASSQILDEQYF.

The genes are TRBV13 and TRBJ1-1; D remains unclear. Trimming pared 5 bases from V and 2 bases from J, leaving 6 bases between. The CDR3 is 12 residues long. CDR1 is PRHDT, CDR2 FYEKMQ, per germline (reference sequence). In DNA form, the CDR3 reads TGTGCCAGCAGCCCCGACAACACTGAAGCTTTCTTT. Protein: CASSPDNTEAFF.

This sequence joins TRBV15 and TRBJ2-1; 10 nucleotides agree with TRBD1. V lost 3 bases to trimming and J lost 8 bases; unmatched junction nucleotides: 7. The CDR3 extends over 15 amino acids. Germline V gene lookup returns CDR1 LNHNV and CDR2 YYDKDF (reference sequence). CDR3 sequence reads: CATSSEGTGVDEQFF. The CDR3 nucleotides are TGTGCCACCAGCAGCGAGGGGACAGGGGTAGATGAGCAGTTCTTC. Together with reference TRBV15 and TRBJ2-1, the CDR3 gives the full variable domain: DAMVIQNPRYQVTQFGKPVTLSCSQTLNHNVMYWYQQKSSQAPKLLFHYYDKDFNNEADTPDNFQSRRPNTSFCFLDIRSPGLGDTAMYLCATSSEGTGVDEQFFGPGTRLTVL.

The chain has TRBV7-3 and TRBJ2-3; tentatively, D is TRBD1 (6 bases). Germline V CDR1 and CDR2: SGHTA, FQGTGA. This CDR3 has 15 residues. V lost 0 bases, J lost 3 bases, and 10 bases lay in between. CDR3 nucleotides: TGTGCCAGCAGCTTAACTACAGGGTTTACAGATACGCAGTATTTT. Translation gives CASSLTTGFTDTQYF.

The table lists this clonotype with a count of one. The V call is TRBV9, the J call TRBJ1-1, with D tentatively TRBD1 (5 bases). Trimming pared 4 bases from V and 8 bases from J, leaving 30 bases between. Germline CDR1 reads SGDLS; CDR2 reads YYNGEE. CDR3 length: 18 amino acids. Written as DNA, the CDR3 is TGTGCCAGCAGCCGACTTAGTCCCGAGGGGCCCGCAGGTCAAGAAGCTTTCTTT. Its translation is CASSRLSPEGPAGQEAFF.

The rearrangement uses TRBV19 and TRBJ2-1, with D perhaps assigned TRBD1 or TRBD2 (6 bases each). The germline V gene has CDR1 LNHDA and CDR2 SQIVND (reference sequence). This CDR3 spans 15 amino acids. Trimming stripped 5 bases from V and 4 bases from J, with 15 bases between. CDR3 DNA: TGTGCCAGTAGTGTCGGGAGCAGGGGTTACAATGAGCAGTTCTTC. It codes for CASSVGSRGYNEQFF.

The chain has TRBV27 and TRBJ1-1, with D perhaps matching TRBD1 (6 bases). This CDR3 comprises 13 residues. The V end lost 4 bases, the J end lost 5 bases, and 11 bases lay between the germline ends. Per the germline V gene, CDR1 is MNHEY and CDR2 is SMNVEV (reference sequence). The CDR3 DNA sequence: TGTGCCAGCAGTTCTCAGGGGCGAACTGAAGCTTTCTTT. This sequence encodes CASSSQGRTEAFF.

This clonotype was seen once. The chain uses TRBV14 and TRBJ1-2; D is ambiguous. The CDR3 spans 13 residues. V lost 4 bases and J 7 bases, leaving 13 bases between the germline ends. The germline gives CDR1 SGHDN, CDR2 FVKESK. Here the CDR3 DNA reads TGTGCCAGCAGCCCCTACCGGGCAATTGGCTACACCTTC. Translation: CASSPYRAIGYTF.

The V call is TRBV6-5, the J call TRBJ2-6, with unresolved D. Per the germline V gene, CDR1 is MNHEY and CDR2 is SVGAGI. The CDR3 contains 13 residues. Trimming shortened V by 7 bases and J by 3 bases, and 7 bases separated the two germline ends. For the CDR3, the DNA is TGTGCCAGCACTGATGGTGGGGCCAACGTCCTGACTTTC. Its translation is CASTDGGANVLTF.

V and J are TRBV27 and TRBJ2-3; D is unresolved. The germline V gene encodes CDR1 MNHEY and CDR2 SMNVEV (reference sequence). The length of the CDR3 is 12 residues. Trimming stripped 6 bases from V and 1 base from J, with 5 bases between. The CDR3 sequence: CASRPGTDTQYF. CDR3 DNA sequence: TGTGCCAGCAGGCCCGGCACAGATACGCAGTATTTT.

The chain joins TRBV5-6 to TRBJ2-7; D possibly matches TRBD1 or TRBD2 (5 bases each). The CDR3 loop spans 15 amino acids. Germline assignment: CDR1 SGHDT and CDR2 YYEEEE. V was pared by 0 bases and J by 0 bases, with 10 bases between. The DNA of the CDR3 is TGTGCCAGCAGCTTGGAGGGGACCGGCTCCTACGAGCAGTACTTC. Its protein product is CASSLEGTGSYEQYF.

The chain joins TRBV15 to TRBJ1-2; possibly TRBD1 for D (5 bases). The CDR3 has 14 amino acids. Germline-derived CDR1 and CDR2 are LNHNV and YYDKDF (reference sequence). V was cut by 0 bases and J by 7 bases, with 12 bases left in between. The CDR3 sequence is CATSRDGGPGGYTF. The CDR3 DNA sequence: TGTGCCACCAGCAGAGACGGGGGACCCGGTGGCTACACCTTC.

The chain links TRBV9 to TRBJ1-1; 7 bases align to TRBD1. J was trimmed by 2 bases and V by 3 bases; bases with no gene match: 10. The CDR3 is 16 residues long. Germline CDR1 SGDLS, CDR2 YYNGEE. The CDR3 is CASSGPGGGENTEAFF. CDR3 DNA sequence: TGTGCCAGCAGCGGTCCCGGAGGGGGCGAAAACACTGAAGCTTTCTTT.

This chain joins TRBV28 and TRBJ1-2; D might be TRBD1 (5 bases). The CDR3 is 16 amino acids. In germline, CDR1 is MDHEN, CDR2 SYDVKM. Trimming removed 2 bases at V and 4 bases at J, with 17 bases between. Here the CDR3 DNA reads TGTGCCAGCAGTTTAACGCGAGTCGGGGACCGCTATGGCTACACCTTC. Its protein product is CASSLTRVGDRYGYTF.

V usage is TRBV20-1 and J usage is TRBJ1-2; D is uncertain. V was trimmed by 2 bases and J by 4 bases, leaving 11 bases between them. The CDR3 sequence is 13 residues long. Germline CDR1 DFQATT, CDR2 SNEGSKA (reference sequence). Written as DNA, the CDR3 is TGCAGTGCTAGATTCCCGAACGGCTATGGCTACACCTTC. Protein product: CSARFPNGYGYTF.

CDR3 coding DNA: TGTGCCAGCAGCCAAGGTCCGGGGGCGGAGGACACTGAAGCTTTCTTT. Protein sequence: CASSQGPGAEDTEAFF. The chain recombines TRBV4-2 with TRBJ1-1; perhaps TRBD1 as D (6 bases). Trimming pared 1 base from V and 3 bases from J, leaving 15 bases between. The germline V gene has CDR1 LGHNA and CDR2 YNFKEQ. This CDR3 has 16 residues.

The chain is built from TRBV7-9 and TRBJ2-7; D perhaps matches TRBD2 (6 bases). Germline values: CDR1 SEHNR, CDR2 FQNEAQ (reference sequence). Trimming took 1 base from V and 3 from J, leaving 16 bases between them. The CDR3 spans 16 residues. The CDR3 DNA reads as TGTGCCAGCAGCTTAGGGGGTGGCGGGATTCACTACGAGCAGTACTTC. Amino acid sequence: CASSLGGGGIHYEQYF.